This TCR beta chain was captured by sequencing in a study of PD-L1 blockade in urothelial cancer. Study-level background: Analyses were performed on blood at 3 weeks after treatment start (the second dose) and at 6 weeks.

Assay: immunoSEQ multiplex PCR; the TCRdb copy retains only in-frame clones and omits some. Of approximately 38,000 clones in the sample, roughly 91% were seen once. CDR3 size: 19 residues. CDR1 is SGHRS and CDR2 is YFSETQ in the germline V gene. V shed 4 bases, J shed 0 bases, and the junction held 15 bases outside the gene matches. The chain employs TRBV5-1 and TRBJ2-2, with TRBD1 matching 7 bases. The sample consisted of PBMCs, taken around atezolizumab (anti-PD-L1) treatment. This receptor was identified in a man between 60 and 75 years old with urothelial cancer. CDR3 residues: CASSQGTVGENTNTGELFF. In DNA, the CDR3 is TGCGCCAGCAGCCAAGGGACAGTAGGGGAAAACACGAACACCGGGGAGCTGTTTTTT.